Below are 8 T cell receptor beta chains sequenced from a single sample in a study of blood T cell repertoires in COVID-19. Clones were read by immunoSEQ multiplex PCR, and TCRdb kept only the in-frame ones, dropping some. The sample includes 180,000 or so clones, around 86% seen only once; the top ten take over 0.85%. The material sequenced was peripheral blood. The receptors shown here come from a man between 18 and 35 years old with acute or convalescent COVID-19.

The chain links TRBV19 to TRBJ1-2, with 7 bases matching TRBD1. This CDR3 comprises 13 residues. Germline V gene sequence: CDR1 LNHDA, CDR2 SQIVND (reference sequence). V gave up 7 bases and J gave up 8 bases; unmatched junction bases: 10. The CDR3 spells CASTSTGVGGYTF. The CDR3 coding sequence is TGTGCCAGTACCTCAACAGGGGTTGGCGGCTACACCTTC.

This chain uses TRBV4-1 with TRBJ2-1, with 12 bases matching TRBD2. In germline, CDR1 is MGHRA, CDR2 YSYEKL. This CDR3 spans 15 amino acids. The trim removed 3 bases at V and 4 bases at J, leaving 1 base unmatched. The CDR3 is CASSQTSGGYNEQFF. Written as DNA, the CDR3 is TGCGCCAGCAGCCAGACTAGCGGGGGTTACAATGAGCAGTTCTTC.

The chain joins TRBV5-1 to TRBJ2-1; TRBD1 is a possible D gene (5 bases). Germline values: CDR1 SGHRS, CDR2 YFSETQ. V dropped 0 bases and J dropped 0 bases, with 10 bases sitting between them. The CDR3 has 16 residues. The CDR3, as DNA: TGCGCCAGCAGCTTGGTAGGGGTGAGCTCCTACAATGAGCAGTTCTTC. Protein: CASSLVGVSSYNEQFF.

The genes are TRBV29-1 and TRBJ1-2; TRBD1 agrees at 8 bases. V lost 3 bases and J lost 2; bases outside the gene matches: 8. The CDR3 is made up of 15 amino acids. Germline V gene lookup returns CDR1 SQVTM and CDR2 ANQGSEA. This CDR3 reads CSVDPRAGGNYGYTF. The CDR3 coding sequence is TGCAGCGTTGACCCAAGGGCAGGGGGCAACTATGGCTACACCTTC.

This chain uses TRBV30 with TRBJ2-7; TRBD1 is a possible D gene (7 bases). The CDR3 extends over 14 amino acids. The germline CDR1 and CDR2 sequences are GTSNPN and SVGIG (reference sequence). Trimming took 5 bases from V and 5 from J, leaving 19 bases between them. CDR3 DNA sequence: TGTGCCTGGGCCCCCGGACAGGAGGGACACGAGCAGTACTTC. It yields the protein CAWAPGQEGHEQYF. Using reference TRBV30 and TRBJ2-7 for the parts outside the CDR3, the full variable domain is SQTIHQWPATLVQPVGSPLSLECTVEGTSNPNLYWYRQAAGRGLQLLFYSVGIGQISSEVPQNLSASRPQDRQFILSSKKLLLSDSGFYLCAWAPGQEGHEQYFGPGTRLTVT.

This sequence joins TRBV7-2 and TRBJ1-5; TRBD1 aligns across 8 bases. CDR1 is SGHTA, CDR2 FQGNSA, per germline. The CDR3 runs 14 residues. Trimming at V came to 5 bases and at J to 6 bases, leaving 6 bases not matched to a gene. The chain's CDR3 is CASSRLTGAQPQHF. The CDR3 coding sequence is TGTGCCAGCAGCCGTTTGACAGGGGCTCAGCCCCAGCATTTT.

This chain joins TRBV12-5 and TRBJ2-1; 11 bases are a match to TRBD2. Germline V CDR1 and CDR2: LGHNT, FRNRAP. V lost 6 bases and J lost 5; bases outside the gene matches: 3. There are 14 residues in the CDR3. The CDR3 coding sequence is TGTGCTAGTGGCTCTAGCGGGGGGAACAATGAGCAGTTCTTC. Its protein product is CASGSSGGNNEQFF. Combining the CDR3 with reference TRBV12-5 and TRBJ2-1 gives the whole variable domain DARVTQTPRHKVTEMGQEVTMRCQPILGHNTVFWYRQTMMQGLELLAYFRNRAPLDDSGMPKDRFSAEMPDATLATLKIQPSEPRDSAVYFCASGSSGGNNEQFFGPGTRLTVL.

The chain joins TRBV5-6 to TRBJ1-2, with TRBD1 matching 7 bases. The CDR3 is 16 residues long. Trimming cost V 0 bases and J 4 bases; bases outside gene matches: 9. Germline V gene lookup returns CDR1 SGHDT and CDR2 YYEEEE. The CDR3 sequence: CASSLVGDRLPYGYTF. The CDR3, as DNA: TGTGCCAGCAGCTTGGTGGGGGACAGATTACCCTATGGCTACACCTTC.